Sequencing of this T cell receptor (beta chain) was carried out in a study of shared clonotypes between healthy human individuals. Study conclusions and caveats: Generally, naive subsets came out with larger estimated richness than memory subsets.

Sequencing was performed with immunoSEQ multiplex PCR; in TCRdb, only in-frame clones are kept and a portion is missing. Of over a million clones in the sample, 70% to 80% were seen once. CDR1 and CDR2 from the germline V gene are SGHTA and FQGNSA. The V and J ends lost 6 bases and 7 bases, in that order; junction bases with no gene match: 6. This CDR3 region has 14 residues. Worth noting for this clone: Its cognate antigen is unknown.

Sequencing was carried out using memory CD4+ T cells from PBMCs. Described subset: CD45RA-negative fraction. This receptor was identified in a young man in good health. Some clones in this sample may be carry-over from other donors' samples. The V and J genes are TRBV7-2 and TRBJ2-7; 13 bases map to TRBD2. The CDR3 loop is CASSPTSGRPEQYF. The CDR3 nucleotides are TGTGCCAGCAGTCCGACTAGCGGGAGGCCTGAGCAGTACTTC.